This T cell receptor beta chain was captured in a study of OX40 agonist ivuxolimab in advanced cancers. As for the study in general: The group had a mean age of around 64 years, ranged from about 20 to 79, and was 82.7% male. Under the entry rules, prior anti-PD-1, anti-PD-L1 or anti-CTLA-4 therapy was allowed, and 40% had some. Notes on the study in general: Blood T cells, both CD4+ and CD8+, expanded clonally by week 6 at 0.1 to 3.0 mg/kg.

Trimming took 1 base from V and 4 from J, leaving 13 bases between them. The CDR3 contains 15 residues. Germline-derived CDR1 and CDR2 are SGDLS and YYNGEE. Autoimmune disease history or systemic immunosuppression barred patients. Measured with immunoSEQ multiplex PCR; TCRdb has only the in-frame clones, and not every one. The sample lists roughly 60,000 clones, around 93% seen once, with 3% to 4% in the top ten. This clone was observed a few times. Its antigen remains unknown. The sequences come from CD4+ or CD8+ T cells sorted from blood, collected in a trial of the OX40 agonist ivuxolimab. The source of this sequence is an adult with an advanced solid tumor such as melanoma, head and neck, liver or kidney cancer. The V call is TRBV9, the J call TRBJ2-3; TRBD2 is a possible D gene (6 bases). CDR3 sequence: CASSVLGSAPDTQYF. The CDR3 DNA reads as TGTGCCAGCAGCGTACTCGGGAGTGCCCCAGATACGCAGTATTTT.